This T cell receptor beta chain was identified in a study of blood T cell repertoires in COVID-19. Turning to the study itself: Some COVID-19 samples were acute and others convalescent; all came from the United States, Italy and Spain. T cells, B-cell-depleted T cells, or PBMCs provided the cDNA or gDNA that served as material.

This CDR3 contains 16 residues. The germline gives CDR1 LGHDT, CDR2 YNNKEL (reference sequence). The germline V and J ends were trimmed by 10 bases and 2 bases, with 24 bases remaining between them. Per the original data handling: Estimates of nucleated cell counts were drawn from the amplification of reference gene primers. Only in-frame clones appear in the TCRdb table, and some are missing; sequencing was by immunoSEQ multiplex PCR. That table gives V, J and clone size, and the DNA gave D and trimming. The profile shows about 260,000 clones, about 85% of them singletons. This clone was seen a single time.

Source material: peripheral blood. The chain is built from TRBV3-1 (or the pseudogene TRBV3-2) and TRBJ2-7, with D hard to call. The source is a man in his fifties or sixties who had recovered from COVID-19. The CDR3 coding sequence is TGTGCCACCGTTTCGGAGCCGGGTCCGGCCCCCTACGAGCAGTACTTC. Translation: CATVSEPGPAPYEQYF.